Described below is a single TCR beta chain sequence and its context. This sample is drawn from a study of blood T cell repertoires in COVID-19. In the authors' workflow: Amplifying reference gene primers gave estimates of nucleated cell counts. This table comes from immunoSEQ multiplex PCR, and its TCRdb copy is limited to in-frame clones, with some not included. V and J calls plus clone size are reproduced from that table; the DNA served to infer D and trimming. The repertoire holds just under 350,000 clones, with around 91% as singletons. CDR1 and CDR2 from the germline V gene are SNHLY and FYNNEI. This CDR3 region has 13 residues. Unmatched junction bases numbered 15, after V lost 7 bases and J lost 12 bases.

The TCR comes from a woman between 18 and 30 years old who had recovered from COVID-19. This sequence joins TRBV2 and TRBJ2-7; 7 bases match TRBD2. The specimen was peripheral blood. The CDR3 loop reads CASTKMGSGILYV. The CDR3 DNA sequence: TGTGCCAGCACCAAAATGGGGAGCGGGATATTGTACGTC.